What follows are 24 T cell receptor beta chains derived from one specimen sequenced in a study of technical replicates of blood from a handful of donors. Clones were sequenced by immunoSEQ multiplex PCR, and TCRdb holds only the in-frame ones, with some missing. The sample includes around 57,000 clones, about 93% of them seen just once. Input material: T cells isolated from PBMCs. These receptor sequences come from a human donor in good health.

This clone showed up just a few times. The rearrangement links TRBV9 to TRBJ2-7, with 15 bases fitting TRBD2. CDR1 is SGDLS, CDR2 YYNGEE, per germline. V dropped 7 bases and J dropped 0; count of bases not matched to a gene: 11. The CDR3 runs 18 residues. This CDR3 is CASPAIGTSGGLSYEQYF. CDR3 DNA: TGTGCCAGCCCAGCGATCGGGACTAGCGGGGGGCTCTCCTACGAGCAGTACTTC.

The V call is TRBV5-1, the J call TRBJ2-2, with 9 bases aligning to TRBD1. J gave up 3 bases and V 0 bases, and 3 bases lay outside the gene matches. CDR1 SGHRS and CDR2 YFSETQ come from the germline V gene. This CDR3 has 16 residues. In nucleotides, the CDR3 is TGCGCCAGCAGCTTGGCAACAGGGGGCCACACCGGGGAGCTGTTTTTT. It codes for CASSLATGGHTGELFF.

This clone was detected only a few times. The gene calls are TRBV11-2 and TRBJ1-1, with D perhaps matching TRBD1 (6 bases). The CDR3 consists of 17 residues. V shed 5 bases and J shed 1 base, with 20 bases lying between them. The germline gives CDR1 SGHAT, CDR2 FQNNGV. In DNA form, the CDR3 reads TGTGCCAGCAGCAGACCACACAGGGAGCCGGAGAACACTGAAGCTTTCTTT. This translates into CASSRPHREPENTEAFF.

This clone was seen only a few times. The rearrangement uses TRBV7-9 and TRBJ2-1, with D perhaps matching TRBD2 (5 bases). The CDR3 runs to 12 residues. V lost 5 bases, J lost 9 bases, and 11 bases lay in between. Per the germline V gene, CDR1 is SEHNR and CDR2 is FQNEAQ (reference sequence). CDR3 nucleotides: TGTGCCAGCAGCGTCCTAGAGGGTGAGCAGTTCTTC. As protein: CASSVLEGEQFF.

The count of this clone is one. The rearrangement uses TRBV6-5 and TRBJ1-1; maybe TRBD1 (5 bases). Germline lookup yields CDR1 MNHEY and CDR2 SVGAGI. The CDR3 has 14 amino acids. V was clipped by 2 bases and J by 7 bases, with 14 bases between them. This CDR3 is CASSYRGGRDEAFF. The CDR3 DNA follows: TGTGCCAGCAGTTACCGCGGGGGGAGAGATGAAGCTTTCTTT.

This chain links TRBV5-1 with TRBJ2-7; 8 bases line up with TRBD1. The ends lost 5 bases at V and 5 bases at J; junction bases unmatched: 12. The CDR3 covers 15 residues. The germline V gene has CDR1 SGHRS and CDR2 YFSETQ. CDR3 DNA sequence: TGCGCCAGCAGTTTTCTTCGGACAGGGCGGAACGAGCAGTACTTC. Protein: CASSFLRTGRNEQYF.

The V and J genes are TRBV15 and TRBJ2-7; TRBD2 aligns across 10 bases. The V and J ends lost 8 bases and 3 bases, in that order; junction bases with no gene match: 13. Germline V gene sequence: CDR1 LNHNV, CDR2 YYDKDF (reference sequence). The CDR3 contains 16 residues. This chain's CDR3 is CATRRTSGHSSYEQYF. The DNA of the CDR3 is TGTGCCACCCGTCGGACTAGCGGACATTCTAGCTACGAGCAGTACTTC.

V and J are TRBV12-5 and TRBJ1-2, with 8 positions matching TRBD1. CDR3 length: 14 amino acids. V was clipped by 5 bases and J by 4 bases; unmatched bases: 6. Germline V lookup: CDR1 LGHNT, CDR2 FRNRAP. The CDR3 here is CASGTGTGFYGYTF. The CDR3 region has the DNA TGTGCTAGTGGTACAGGGACAGGATTCTATGGCTACACCTTC.

V usage is TRBV7-9 and J usage is TRBJ2-7, with 7 bases identical to TRBD1. The trim removed 4 bases at V and 4 bases at J, leaving 10 bases unmatched. The CDR3 runs to 15 residues. Germline V gene sequence: CDR1 SEHNR, CDR2 FQNEAQ (reference sequence). In nucleotides, the CDR3 is TGTGCCAGCAGCTCCCCGGACAGGCCTATTTACGAGCAGTACTTC. Translating it yields CASSSPDRPIYEQYF.

CDR3 sequence (DNA): TGTGCCAGCAGTTACTCCGGACAAAACTATGGCTACACCTTC. As protein: CASSYSGQNYGYTF. This chain links TRBV6-6 with TRBJ1-2; perhaps TRBD1 as D (5 bases). There are 14 residues in the CDR3. The V gene lost 0 bases and the J gene lost 2 bases, with 7 bases spanning the gap. Germline V gene sequence: CDR1 MNHNY, CDR2 SVGAGI (reference sequence).

This chain joins TRBV28 and TRBJ2-1; D is unresolved. The length of the CDR3 is 14 residues. The germline V gene encodes CDR1 MDHEN and CDR2 SYDVKM. With 0 bases removed from V and 4 bases from J, the gap between germline ends came to 7 bases. In DNA form, the CDR3 reads TGTGCCAGCAGTTTATGGAGAGAGTACAATGAGCAGTTCTTC. Encoded protein: CASSLWREYNEQFF.

This clone has more than one count but fewer than ten. J is TRBJ1-6 and V is TRBV6-5, with D tentatively TRBD1 (5 bases). Germline CDR1 and CDR2: MNHEY and SVGAGI. V lost 5 bases, J lost 4 bases, and 12 bases lay in between. This CDR3 spans 15 amino acids. Written as DNA, the CDR3 is TGTGCCAGCAGTCCTCCTTCAGGGTATAATTCACCCCTCCACTTT. Translating gives CASSPPSGYNSPLHF.

The chain uses TRBV15 and TRBJ2-1; 8 bases match TRBD2. Germline V gene sequence: CDR1 LNHNV, CDR2 YYDKDF (reference sequence). Trimming took 9 bases from V and 6 from J; bases not matched to a gene: 13. CDR3 length equals 15 residues. CDR3 amino acids: CATGGSGRSFNEQFF. The CDR3, as DNA: TGTGCCACGGGGGGGAGCGGGAGAAGCTTCAATGAGCAGTTCTTC.

The chain uses TRBV28 and TRBJ1-1, with D unresolved. Germline values: CDR1 MDHEN, CDR2 SYDVKM. CDR3 length: 11 amino acids. Trimming took off 6 bases at V and 5 bases at J, with 7 bases between the two ends. The CDR3 sequence: CASRVVTEAFF. CDR3 in DNA: TGTGCCAGCAGGGTAGTTACTGAAGCTTTCTTT.

J is TRBJ2-2 and V is TRBV12-5; 9 bases are a match to TRBD1. Trimming took 8 bases from V and 5 from J; bases not matched to a gene: 9. CDR3 length: 15 residues. CDR1 LGHNT and CDR2 FRNRAP come from the germline V gene. CDR3 sequence reads: CASRSGDRDTGELFF. The CDR3, as DNA: TGTGCTAGTCGGAGCGGGGACAGGGATACCGGGGAGCTGTTTTTT.

This sequence joins TRBV11-2 and TRBJ1-1, with D uncertain. The CDR3 totals 14 residues. V lost 5 bases to trimming and J lost 0 bases, with 10 bases between them. Per the germline V gene, CDR1 is SGHAT and CDR2 is FQNNGV. The CDR3 DNA reads as TGTGCCAGCAGCCCGAGGGCTATGAACACTGAAGCTTTCTTT. Translating gives CASSPRAMNTEAFF.

The genes are TRBV9 and TRBJ2-7; the D gene is possibly TRBD2 (5 bases). Germline CDR1 is SGDLS and CDR2 is YYNGEE. V lost 0 bases, J lost 0 bases, and 10 bases lay in between. The CDR3 sequence is 15 residues long. CDR3 in amino acids: CASSVGVGSSYEQYF. The CDR3 DNA sequence: TGTGCCAGCAGCGTAGGGGTGGGGAGCTCCTACGAGCAGTACTTC.

This clone appeared a single time. The chain links TRBV28 to TRBJ2-7; D remains unclear. Looked up from germline, CDR1 is MDHEN and CDR2 is SYDVKM. There are 13 residues in the CDR3. Trimming left V 6 bases short and J 3 bases short, with 12 bases between. The CDR3 sequence is CASSPSSVYEQYF. CDR3 DNA: TGTGCCAGCAGCCCCTCGTCAGTCTACGAGCAGTACTTC.

The chain uses TRBV6-5 and TRBJ2-7, with TRBD2 identical over 11 bases. After removal of 8 bases from V and 1 base from J, the junction contained 1 base not matched to a gene. Germline V lookup: CDR1 MNHEY, CDR2 SVGAGI. This CDR3 comprises 13 residues. The CDR3 reads CASGTSGSYEQYF. The CDR3 DNA is TGTGCCAGCGGGACTAGCGGATCCTACGAGCAGTACTTC.

The V gene is TRBV5-1, the J gene TRBJ1-2; D uncertain. The CDR3 is 12 residues long. The germline gives CDR1 SGHRS, CDR2 YFSETQ. V gave up 0 bases and J gave up 5 bases, with 5 bases separating them. The CDR3 loop is CASSLDRYGYTF. CDR3 DNA sequence: TGCGCCAGCAGCTTGGACAGATATGGCTACACCTTC. The full variable domain, its missing parts supplied by reference TRBV5-1 and TRBJ1-2, is KAGVTQTPRYLIKTRGQQVTLSCSPISGHRSVSWYQQTPGQGLQFLFEYFSETQRNKGNFPGRFSGRQFSNSRSEMNVSTLELGDSALYLCASSLDRYGYTFGSGTRLTVV.

The chain recombines TRBV18 with TRBJ1-2, with D possibly TRBD1 on 5 matching bases. This CDR3 region has 15 residues. Germline V gene data show CDR1 as KGHSH and CDR2 as LQKENI. V was cut by 3 bases and J by 0 bases, with 11 bases left in between. The CDR3 loop reads CASSPVTETNYGYTF. In nucleotides, the CDR3 is TGTGCCAGCTCACCCGTGACAGAAACTAACTATGGCTACACCTTC.

The gene calls are TRBV5-1 and TRBJ2-1; the D gene is possibly TRBD2 (7 bases). V was clipped by 6 bases and J by 4 bases, with 17 bases between them. Germline lookup yields CDR1 SGHRS and CDR2 YFSETQ. CDR3 length: 15 amino acids. CDR3 amino acids: CASKGGGPGYNEQFF. The CDR3, as DNA: TGCGCCAGCAAGGGGGGAGGGCCCGGTTACAATGAGCAGTTCTTC.

This clone occurred once. V is TRBV10-3 and J is TRBJ2-3; 11 bases align to TRBD1. The V segment lost 8 bases and the J segment 4 bases; nucleotides outside the gene matches: 2. The CDR3 is 13 residues long. Germline V CDR1 and CDR2: ENHRY, SYGVKD. In DNA form, the CDR3 reads TGTGCCATCCTGGGACAGGGGGCAGATACGCAGTATTTT. It encodes CAILGQGADTQYF.

This chain connects TRBV5-1 to TRBJ2-1, with 11 bases fitting TRBD2. Germline trimming cut 3 bases from V and 5 bases from J; bases unmatched to any gene: 7. Germline assignment: CDR1 SGHRS and CDR2 YFSETQ. The CDR3 sequence is 16 residues long. The CDR3 DNA sequence: TGCGCCAGCAGCTCCTCCGGGACTAGCGGTGACAATGAGCAGTTCTTC. Translation: CASSSSGTSGDNEQFF.